This T cell receptor beta chain was recovered during a study of regulatory T cells in long-lasting Graves disease. To make TCR beta libraries, researchers used iRepertoire HTBI primers and Arm-PCR of CDR3 regions. Each CDR3 protein gets one entry after TCRdb re-called the multiplex PCR reads with MiXCR. In the table there are about 340,000 distinct CDR3 sequences, roughly a fifth of which are singletons. Time point described: persistent/refractory GD, antithyroid drugs over 5 years with positive TRAb. Following extraction of RNA from PBMCs, that RNA was used to make the TCR library. Germline V gives CDR1 MGHRA, CDR2 YSYEKL. This CDR3 region has 15 residues. Trimming removed 6 bases at V and 4 bases at J, with 18 bases between.

This sequence joins TRBV4-1 and TRBJ1-1, with D possibly matching TRBD1 (6 bases). This specimen consisted of peripheral blood mononuclear cells (PBMCs), obtained when the disease was refractory, from a patient treated with antithyroid drugs. The TCR originated in a female donor with Graves disease. The DNA of the CDR3 is TGCGCCAGCAGACGAATTGGGGGGGGCGGCACTGAAGCTTTCTTT. Its protein is CASRRIGGGGTEAFF.